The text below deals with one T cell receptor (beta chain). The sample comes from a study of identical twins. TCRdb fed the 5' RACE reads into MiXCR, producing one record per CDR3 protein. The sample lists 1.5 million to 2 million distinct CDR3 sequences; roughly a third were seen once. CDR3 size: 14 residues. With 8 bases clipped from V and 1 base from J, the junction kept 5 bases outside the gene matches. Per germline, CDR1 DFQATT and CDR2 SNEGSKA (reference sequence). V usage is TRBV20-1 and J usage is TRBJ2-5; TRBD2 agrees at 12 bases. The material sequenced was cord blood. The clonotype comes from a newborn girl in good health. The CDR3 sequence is CSSKLAGGQETQYF. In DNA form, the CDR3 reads TGCAGTTCCAAACTAGCGGGAGGCCAAGAGACCCAGTACTTC.